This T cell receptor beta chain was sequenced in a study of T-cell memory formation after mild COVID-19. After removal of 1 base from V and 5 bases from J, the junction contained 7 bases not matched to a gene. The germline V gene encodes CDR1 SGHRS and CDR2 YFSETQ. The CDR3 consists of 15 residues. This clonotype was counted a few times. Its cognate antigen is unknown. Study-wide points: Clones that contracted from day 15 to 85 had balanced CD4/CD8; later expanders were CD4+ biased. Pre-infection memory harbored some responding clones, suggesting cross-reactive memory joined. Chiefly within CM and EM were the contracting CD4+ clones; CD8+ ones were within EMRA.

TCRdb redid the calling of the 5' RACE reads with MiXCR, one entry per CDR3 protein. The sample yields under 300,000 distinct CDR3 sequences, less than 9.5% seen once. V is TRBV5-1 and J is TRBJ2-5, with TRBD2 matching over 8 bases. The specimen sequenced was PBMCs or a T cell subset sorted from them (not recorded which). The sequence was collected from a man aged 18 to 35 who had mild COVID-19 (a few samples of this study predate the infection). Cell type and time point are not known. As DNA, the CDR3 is TGCGCCAGCAGCTTGATGGCGGGGGGTGGCGAGACCCAGTACTTC. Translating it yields CASSLMAGGGETQYF.